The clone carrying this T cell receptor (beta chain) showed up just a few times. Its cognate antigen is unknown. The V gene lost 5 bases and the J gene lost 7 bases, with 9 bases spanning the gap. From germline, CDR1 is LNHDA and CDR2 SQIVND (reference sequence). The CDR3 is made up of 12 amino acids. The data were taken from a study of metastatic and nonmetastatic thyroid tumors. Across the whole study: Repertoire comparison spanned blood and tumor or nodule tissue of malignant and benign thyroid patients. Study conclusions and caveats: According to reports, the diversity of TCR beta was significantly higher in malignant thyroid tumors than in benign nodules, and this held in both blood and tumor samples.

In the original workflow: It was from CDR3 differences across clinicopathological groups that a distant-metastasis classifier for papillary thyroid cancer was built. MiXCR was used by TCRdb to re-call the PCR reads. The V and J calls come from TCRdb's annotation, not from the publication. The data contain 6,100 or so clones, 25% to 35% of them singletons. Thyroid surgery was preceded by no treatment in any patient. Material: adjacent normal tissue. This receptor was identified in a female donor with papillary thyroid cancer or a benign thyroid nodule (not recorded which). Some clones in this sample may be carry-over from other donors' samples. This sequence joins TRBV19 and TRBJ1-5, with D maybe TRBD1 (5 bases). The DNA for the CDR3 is TGTGCCAGTAGTTGGAGGGGACAGCCCCAGCATTTT. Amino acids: CASSWRGQPQHF.